This TCR beta chain derives from a study of T cells in Graves' hyperthyroidism and ophthalmopathy. RNA transcripts were the template for amplifying TCR beta CDR3 regions. A set of HTBI primers served as the primers for a first-round RT-PCR of the TCR CDR3. TCRdb processed the multiplex PCR reads anew with MiXCR; each CDR3 protein has one entry. The sample yields fewer than 750,000 distinct CDR3 sequences, approximately 15% seen once. The germline V gene encodes CDR1 SGHNT and CDR2 YENEEA. Between the trimmed V and J ends, which lost 5 bases and 7 bases, there was a span of 20 bases. The length of the CDR3 is 15 residues. Regarding this clonotype: Its antigen is unidentified.

Points from the study as a whole: Ophthalmopathy cases were set apart from stable hyperthyroidism by a 13 V-J model.

The cohort's ophthalmopathy patients, a group with duration under 3 months, had a Clinical Activity Score of at least 3 and a NOSPECS grade of at least 4. Sequencing used blood. V and J are TRBV11-3 and TRBJ2-5; D possibly corresponds to TRBD1 (6 bases). The TCR comes from a woman in her forties or fifties with Graves' ophthalmopathy. In nucleotides, the CDR3 is TGTGCCAGCAGCCAGGGTGAGGACAGATATTGGACCCAGTACTTC. As protein: CASSQGEDRYWTQYF.